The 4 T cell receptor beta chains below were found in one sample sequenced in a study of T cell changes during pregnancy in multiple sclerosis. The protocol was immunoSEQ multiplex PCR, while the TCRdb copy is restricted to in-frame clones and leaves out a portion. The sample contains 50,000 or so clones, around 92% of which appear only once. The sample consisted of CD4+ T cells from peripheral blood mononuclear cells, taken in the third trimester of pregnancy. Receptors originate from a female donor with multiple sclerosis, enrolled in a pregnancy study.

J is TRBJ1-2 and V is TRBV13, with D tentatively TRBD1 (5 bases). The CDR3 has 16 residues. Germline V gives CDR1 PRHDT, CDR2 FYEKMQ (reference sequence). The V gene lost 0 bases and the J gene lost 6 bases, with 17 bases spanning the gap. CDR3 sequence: CASSLGLWGEADGYTF. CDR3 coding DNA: TGTGCCAGCAGCTTAGGCCTATGGGGGGAAGCGGATGGCTACACCTTC.

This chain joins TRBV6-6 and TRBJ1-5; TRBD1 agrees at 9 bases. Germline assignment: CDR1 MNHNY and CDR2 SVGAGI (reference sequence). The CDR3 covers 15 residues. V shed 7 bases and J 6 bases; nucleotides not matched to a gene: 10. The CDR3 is CASTPSRDRVQPQHF. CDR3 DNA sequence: TGTGCCAGCACTCCTAGCCGGGACAGGGTTCAGCCCCAGCATTTT.

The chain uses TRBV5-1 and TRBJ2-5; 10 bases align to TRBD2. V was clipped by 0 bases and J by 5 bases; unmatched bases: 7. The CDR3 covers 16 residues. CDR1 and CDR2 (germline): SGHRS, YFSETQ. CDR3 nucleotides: TGCGCCAGCAGCTTGGGAGCGGGAGGGCTGGGGGAGACCCAGTACTTC. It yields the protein CASSLGAGGLGETQYF.

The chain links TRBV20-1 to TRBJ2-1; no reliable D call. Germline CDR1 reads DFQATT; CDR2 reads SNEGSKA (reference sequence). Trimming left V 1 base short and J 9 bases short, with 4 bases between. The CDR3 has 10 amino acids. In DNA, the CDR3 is TGCAGTGCTAGAGTAGTTGAGCAGTTCTTC. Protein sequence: CSARVVEQFF.